This T cell receptor (beta chain) is from a study of T cell repertoires in cytomegalovirus infection. Study results and limitations: Summed frequency of public TCR beta families distinguished CMV carriers with the relevant HLA.

This clonotype was counted between two and nine times. As yet, its antigen is unknown. CDR1 and CDR2 from the germline V gene are DFQATT and SNEGSKA (reference sequence). This CDR3 has 14 amino acids. V trimming: 6 bases; J trimming: 5 bases; junction bases outside the gene matches: 9. Using its own MiXCR run on the reads, TCRdb lists one record per CDR3 protein. This sample carries roughly 280,000 distinct CDR3 sequences, approximately 9.1% of them seen once, and the ten largest clones take more than 13%. The specimen was PBMCs. The receptor was isolated from a human donor in good health (CMV status not recorded). Some clones in this sample may be carry-over from other donors' samples. The chain couples TRBV20-1 to TRBJ2-1, with TRBD1 matching 8 bases. CDR3 residues: CSAVQGAVNNEQFF. CDR3 sequence (DNA): TGCAGTGCAGTTCAGGGGGCGGTAAACAATGAGCAGTTCTTC.